This T cell receptor beta chain was sequenced in a study of blood T cell repertoires in COVID-19. Across the whole study: Acute and convalescent COVID-19 specimens originated in the United States, Italy and Spain. PBMCs, B-cell-depleted T cells, or T cells provided the cDNA or gDNA that made up the material.

Per the study methods: How many nucleated cells were present was estimated from reference gene primer amplification. TCRdb's copy holds only in-frame clones and misses some; the assay was immunoSEQ multiplex PCR. The V and J calls and clone size come from that table; D and trimming were worked out from the DNA. The data show approximately 110,000 clones, 70% to 90% seen once. V shed 3 bases and J shed 5 bases, with 14 bases lying between them. Per the germline V gene, CDR1 is SGHNT and CDR2 is YYREEE (reference sequence). This CDR3 region has 14 residues. The sequencing input was peripheral blood. The rearrangement links TRBV5-4 to TRBJ1-1; perhaps TRBD1 as D (5 bases). The TCR comes from a woman in her sixties or seventies who had recovered from COVID-19. The CDR3 reads CASSWGREWTEAFF. Here the CDR3 DNA reads TGTGCCAGCAGCTGGGGCCGAGAGTGGACTGAAGCTTTCTTT.